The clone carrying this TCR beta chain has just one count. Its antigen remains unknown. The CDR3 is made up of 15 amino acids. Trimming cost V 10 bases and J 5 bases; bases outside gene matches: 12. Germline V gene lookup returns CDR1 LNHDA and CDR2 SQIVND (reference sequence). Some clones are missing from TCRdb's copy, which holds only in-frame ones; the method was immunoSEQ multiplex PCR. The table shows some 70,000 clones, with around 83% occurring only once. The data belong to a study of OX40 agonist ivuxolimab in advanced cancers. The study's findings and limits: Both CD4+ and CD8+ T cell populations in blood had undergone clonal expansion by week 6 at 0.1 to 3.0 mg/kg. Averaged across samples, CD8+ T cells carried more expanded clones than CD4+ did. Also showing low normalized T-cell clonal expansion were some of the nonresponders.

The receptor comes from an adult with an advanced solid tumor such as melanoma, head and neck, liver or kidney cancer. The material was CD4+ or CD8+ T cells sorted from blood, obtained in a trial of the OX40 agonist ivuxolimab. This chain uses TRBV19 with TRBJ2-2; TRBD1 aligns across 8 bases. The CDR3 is CATYGQGVRTGELFF. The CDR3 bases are TGTGCCACTTATGGACAGGGAGTTAGGACCGGGGAGCTGTTTTTT.